This T cell receptor beta chain was recorded in a study of human T cells and chemical hapten exposure. Study-level points and caveats: TCRs above 1 in 1000 frequency did not change with DPC sensitization.

Per the study methods: Samples held a median of about 94,000 TCRs, range roughly 20,000–750,000. TCRdb recomputed calls from the RACE reads with MiXCR, one row per CDR3 protein. Clone size and V and J calls follow TCRdb, not the original study. The sample contains fewer than 85,000 distinct CDR3 sequences, about 9% of which appear only once. The J segment lost 0 bases and the V segment lost 4 bases, leaving 5 bases of the junction unmatched. This CDR3 comprises 16 residues. Germline CDR1 ENHRY, CDR2 SYGVKD. This clonotype occurred a few times. Antigen unknown. Indicated time point: healthy volunteer bleed at 6 weeks. Whole blood, unfractionated, served as the material for total RNA extraction.

Source material: whole blood. The source of this sequence is a male donor in good health. Some clones in this sample may be carry-over from other donors' samples. The rearrangement joins TRBV10-3 to TRBJ2-2, with 7 bases lining up with TRBD1. DNA of the CDR3: TGTGCCATCAGTGCAACTACAGGGGCGAACACCGGGGAGCTGTTTTTT. Translated, it gives CAISATTGANTGELFF.